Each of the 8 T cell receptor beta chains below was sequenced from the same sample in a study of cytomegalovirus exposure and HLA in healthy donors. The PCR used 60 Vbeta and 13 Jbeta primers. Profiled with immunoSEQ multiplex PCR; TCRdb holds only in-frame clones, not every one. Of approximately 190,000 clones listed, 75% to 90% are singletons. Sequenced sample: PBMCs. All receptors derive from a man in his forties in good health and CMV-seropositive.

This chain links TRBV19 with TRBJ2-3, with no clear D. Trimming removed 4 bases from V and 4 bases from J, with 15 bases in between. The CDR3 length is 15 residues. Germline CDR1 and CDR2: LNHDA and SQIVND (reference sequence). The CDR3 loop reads CASSTTTLRPDTQYF. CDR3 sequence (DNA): TGTGCCAGTAGTACTACTACACTGCGGCCAGATACGCAGTATTTT.

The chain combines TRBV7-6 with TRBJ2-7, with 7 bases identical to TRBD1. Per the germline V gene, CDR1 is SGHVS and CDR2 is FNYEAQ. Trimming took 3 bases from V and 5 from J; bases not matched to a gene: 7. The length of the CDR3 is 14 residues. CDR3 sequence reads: CASSFQPGQNEQYF. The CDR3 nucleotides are TGTGCCAGCAGCTTTCAGCCGGGACAGAACGAGCAGTACTTC. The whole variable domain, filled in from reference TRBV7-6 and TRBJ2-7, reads GAGVSQSPRYKVTKRGQDVALRCDPISGHVSLYWYRQALGQGPEFLTYFNYEAQQDKSGLPNDRFSAERPEGSISTLTIQRTEQRDSAMYRCASSFQPGQNEQYFGPGTRLTVT.

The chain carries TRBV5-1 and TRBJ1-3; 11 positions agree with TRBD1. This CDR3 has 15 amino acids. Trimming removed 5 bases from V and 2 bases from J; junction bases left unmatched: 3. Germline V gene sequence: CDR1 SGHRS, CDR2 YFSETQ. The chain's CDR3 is CASRPDRGPGNTIYF. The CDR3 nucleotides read TGCGCCAGCAGGCCGGACAGGGGGCCTGGAAACACCATATATTTT.

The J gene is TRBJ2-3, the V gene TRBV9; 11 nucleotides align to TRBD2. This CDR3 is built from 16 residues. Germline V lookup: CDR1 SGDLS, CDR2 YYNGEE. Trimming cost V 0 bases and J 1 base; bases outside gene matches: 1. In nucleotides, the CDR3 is TGTGCCAGCAGCGTAGTACTAGCGGGGGGCACAGATACGCAGTATTTT. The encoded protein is CASSVVLAGGTDTQYF.

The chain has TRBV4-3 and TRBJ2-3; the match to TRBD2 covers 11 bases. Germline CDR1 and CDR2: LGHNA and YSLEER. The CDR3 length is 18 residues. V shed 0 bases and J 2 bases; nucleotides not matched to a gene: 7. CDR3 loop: CASSQDVASGGITDTQYF. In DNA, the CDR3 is TGCGCCAGCAGCCAAGATGTGGCTAGCGGGGGGATCACAGATACGCAGTATTTT.

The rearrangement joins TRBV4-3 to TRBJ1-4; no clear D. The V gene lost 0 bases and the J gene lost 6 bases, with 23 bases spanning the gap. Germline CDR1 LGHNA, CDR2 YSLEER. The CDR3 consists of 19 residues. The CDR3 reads CASSQDTSLTPNPYEKLFF. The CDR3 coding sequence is TGCGCCAGCAGCCAAGATACTTCGTTGACTCCTAATCCTTATGAAAAACTGTTTTTT.

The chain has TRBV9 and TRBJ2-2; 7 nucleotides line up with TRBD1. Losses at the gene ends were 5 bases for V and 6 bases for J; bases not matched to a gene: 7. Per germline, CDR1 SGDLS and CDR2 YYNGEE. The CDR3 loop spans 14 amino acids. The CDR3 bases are TGTGCCAGCAGTGACGGGACAGTCCCCGGGGAGCTGTTTTTT. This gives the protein CASSDGTVPGELFF.

CDR3 sequence reads: CSVEVGLHSYEQYF. CDR3 sequence (DNA): TGCAGCGTTGAAGTAGGACTTCACTCCTACGAGCAGTACTTC. The chain uses TRBV29-1 and TRBJ2-7; perhaps TRBD2 as D (5 bases). The CDR3 consists of 14 residues. The germline V gene encodes CDR1 SQVTM and CDR2 ANQGSEA. V lost 1 base and J 0 bases, leaving 10 bases between the germline ends.